This T cell receptor beta chain was recorded in a study of blood T cell repertoires in COVID-19. Study information: Whether acute or convalescent, the COVID-19 samples came from the United States, Italy and Spain. Nucleic acid was either cDNA or gDNA, and it came from T cells, B-cell-depleted T cells, or PBMCs.

The germline V gene encodes CDR1 SGDLS and CDR2 YYNGEE. The CDR3 spans 16 residues. V shed 4 bases, J shed 4 bases, and the junction held 10 bases outside the gene matches. Source study methods: How many nucleated cells were present was estimated from reference gene primer amplification. The table came from immunoSEQ multiplex PCR; TCRdb's copy has only in-frame clones and leaves some out. That table supplies the V and J calls and clone size; D and trimming were determined from the DNA. Here the sample spans about 370,000 clones, 90% being singletons. V usage is TRBV9 and J usage is TRBJ1-4, with 7 bases lining up with TRBD1. The receptor comes from a young man with active or convalescent COVID-19. The sequenced sample consisted of peripheral blood. The CDR3 sequence is CASSFKTGVDNEKLFF. DNA for the CDR3: TGTGCCAGCAGCTTCAAAACAGGGGTCGATAATGAAAAACTGTTTTTT.